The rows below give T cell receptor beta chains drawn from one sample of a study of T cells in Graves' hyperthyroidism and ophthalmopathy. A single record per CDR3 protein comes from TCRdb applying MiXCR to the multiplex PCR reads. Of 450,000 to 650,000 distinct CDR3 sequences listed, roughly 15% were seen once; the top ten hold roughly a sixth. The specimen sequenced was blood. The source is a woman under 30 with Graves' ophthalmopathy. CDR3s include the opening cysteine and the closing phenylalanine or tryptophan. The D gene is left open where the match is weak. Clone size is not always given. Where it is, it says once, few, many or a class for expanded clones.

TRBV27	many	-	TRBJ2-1	TGTGCCAGCAGTCCTATCGGGGGGCTCAAACACAATGAGCAGTTCTTC	CASSPIGGLKHNEQFF
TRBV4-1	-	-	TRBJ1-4	TGCGCCAGCAGCCAAGTATCCGGGGCTGAAAAACTGTTTTTT	CASSQVSGAEKLFF
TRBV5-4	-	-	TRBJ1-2	TGTGCCGTACAAGACAGATCATATAACTATGGCTACACCTTC	CAVQDRSYNYGYTF
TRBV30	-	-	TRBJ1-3	TGTGCCTGGTTGGGATTCCGCGGCAGTAGGTCTGGAAACACCATATATTTT	CAWLGFRGSRSGNTIYF
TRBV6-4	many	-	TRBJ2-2	TGTGCCAGCTCGGAGTCAGGCCCCGGGACCGGGGAGCTGTTTTTT	CASSESGPGTGELFF
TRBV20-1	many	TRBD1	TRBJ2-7	TGCAGTGCTACCGGGACAGGGGAATTGGAGCAGTACTTC	CSATGTGELEQYF
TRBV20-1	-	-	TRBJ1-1	TGCAGTGCTCCTCGAGAGGGAACGAACACTGAAGCTTTCTTT	CSAPREGTNTEAFF
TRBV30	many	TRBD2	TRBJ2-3	TGTGCCTGGAGTGGGGGGGGTATAGATACGCAGTATTTT	CAWSGGGIDTQYF
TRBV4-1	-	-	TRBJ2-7	TGCGCCAGCAGCCAAATTGGACGGATCTACGAGCAGTACTTC	CASSQIGRIYEQYF
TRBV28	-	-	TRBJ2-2	TGTGCCAGCAGTTTAGGGTTCGAGGAGCTGTTTTTT	CASSLGFEELFF
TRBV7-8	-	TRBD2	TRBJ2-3	TGTGCCAGCAGCTTATTAGGGACTAGAAACACAGATACGCAGTATTTT	CASSLLGTRNTDTQYF
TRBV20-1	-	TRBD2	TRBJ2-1	TGCAGTGCTAGGGGTATTTGGGGCGGGAGGATCAGCTCCTACAATGAGCAGTTCTTC	CSARGIWGGRISSYNEQFF
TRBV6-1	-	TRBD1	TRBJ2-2	TGTGCCAGCCGGTTCAGGGGGACCGGGGAGCTGTTTTTT	CASRFRGTGELFF
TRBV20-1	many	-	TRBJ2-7	TGCAGTGCTAGAGATCTTCTCAGGGTGGACTCGAGCTACGAGCAGTACTTC	CSARDLLRVDSSYEQYF
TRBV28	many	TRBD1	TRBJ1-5	TGTGCCAGCGGACCCGGGACAGTCAATCAGCCCCAGCATTTT	CASGPGTVNQPQHF
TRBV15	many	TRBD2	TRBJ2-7	TGTGCCACCAGCACAGGGACTAGCGGATTAGTCTACGAGCAGTACTTC	CATSTGTSGLVYEQYF
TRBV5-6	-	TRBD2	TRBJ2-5	TGTGCCAGCAGCCCCCTAGCGGGGGGACTGCGGGAGACCCAGTACTTC	CASSPLAGGLRETQYF
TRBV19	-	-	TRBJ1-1	TGTGCCAGTAGTATAGTCCACCGGCACACAAACACTGAAGCTTTCTTT	CASSIVHRHTNTEAFF
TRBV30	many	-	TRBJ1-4	TGTGCCTGGAGGACACAGCCTAATGAAAAACTGTTTTTT	CAWRTQPNEKLFF
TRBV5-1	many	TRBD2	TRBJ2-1	TGCGCCAGCAGCTTGGGTAGCGGGAGGGACAATGAGCAGTTCTTC	CASSLGSGRDNEQFF
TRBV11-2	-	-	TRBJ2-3	TGTGCCAGCAGCTTAGGCCTAGTAGGGGCAGTAGATACGCAGTATTTT	CASSLGLVGAVDTQYF
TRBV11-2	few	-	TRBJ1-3	TGTGCCAGCAGCTTAGATTTTGACCTCTCTGGAAACACCATATATTTT	CASSLDFDLSGNTIYF
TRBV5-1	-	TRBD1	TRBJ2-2	TGCGCCAGCAGTCGGGGGACAGGGGGCAACACCGGGGAGCTGTTTTTT	CASSRGTGGNTGELFF
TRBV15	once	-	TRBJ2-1	TGTGCCACCAGCAGAACGCCGGCGGATGAGCAGTTCTTC	CATSRTPADEQFF
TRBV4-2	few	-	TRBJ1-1	TGTGCCAGCAGTCGAGACAGAATTGAAGCTTTCTTT	CASSRDRIEAFF
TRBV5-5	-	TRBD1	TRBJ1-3	TGTGCCAGCAGCCCCCGACAGGGGATTTCATACTCTGGAAACACCATATATTTT	CASSPRQGISYSGNTIYF
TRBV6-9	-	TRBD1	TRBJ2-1	TGTGCCAGCAGTTACAGGGACAGGGACGGTGGAAATGAGCAGTTCTTC	CASSYRDRDGGNEQFF
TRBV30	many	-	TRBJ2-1	TGTGCCGGACGGCTATACAATGAGCAGTTCTTC	CAGRLYNEQFF
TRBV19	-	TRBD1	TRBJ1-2	TGTGCCAGTAGTATAGTCGGACAGGGCGACTATGGCTACACCTTC	CASSIVGQGDYGYTF
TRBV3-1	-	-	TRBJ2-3	TGTGCCACCTTGGGGGGGGCCAACGCAGATACGCAGTATTTT	CATLGGANADTQYF
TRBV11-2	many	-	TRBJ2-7	TGTGCCAGCAGCTTTTCGGGAACCTACGAGCAGTACTTC	CASSFSGTYEQYF
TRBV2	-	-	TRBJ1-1	TGTGCCAGCAGTGAGGACCCGGGGAGCCCTGAAGCTTTCTTT	CASSEDPGSPEAFF
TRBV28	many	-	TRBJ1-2	TGTGCCAGCAGTTTATCGGGCAGGGTTGGGGGCTACACCTTC	CASSLSGRVGGYTF
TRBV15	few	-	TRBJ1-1	TGTGCCACCAGCAGAGATCTTTTCCGGGGGACTGAAGCTTTCTTT	CATSRDLFRGTEAFF
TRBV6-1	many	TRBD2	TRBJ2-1	TGTGCCAGCAGTGAAGTTGGAACTAGCGGGGGGGCCGCCTACAATGAGCAGTTCTTC	CASSEVGTSGGAAYNEQFF
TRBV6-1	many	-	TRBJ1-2	TGTGCCAGCAGTTCTAGTCCACCTGAGGTTAACTATGGCTACACCTTC	CASSSSPPEVNYGYTF
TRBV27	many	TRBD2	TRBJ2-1	TGTGCCAGCAGTGTCGATGCTAGCGGATACAATGAGCAGTTCTTC	CASSVDASGYNEQFF
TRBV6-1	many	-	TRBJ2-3	TGTGCCAGCAGTGGCTGGGACAGCACAGATACGCAGTATTTT	CASSGWDSTDTQYF
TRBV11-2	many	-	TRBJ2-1	TGTGCCAGCAGGGCCACGAGGGGAACGAATGAGCAGTTCTTC	CASRATRGTNEQFF
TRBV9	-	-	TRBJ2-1	TGTGCCAGCAGTCGATCCGGGTACAATGAGCAGTTCTTC	CASSRSGYNEQFF
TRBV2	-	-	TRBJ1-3	TGTGCCAGCAGCGTAAAAGGGCCTGGAAACACCATATATTTT	CASSVKGPGNTIYF
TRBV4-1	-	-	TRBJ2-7	TGCACCAGCAGCCAAGATAGAAGATCCTACGAGCAGTACTTC	CTSSQDRRSYEQYF
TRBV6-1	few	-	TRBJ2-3	TGTGCCAGCACCCAAAAATTCGAAGATCCAGATACGCAGTATTTT	CASTQKFEDPDTQYF
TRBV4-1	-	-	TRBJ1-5	TGCGCCAGCAGCCAAGAAGGCGGGGTAGGTCAGCCCCAGCATTTT	CASSQEGGVGQPQHF
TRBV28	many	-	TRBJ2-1	TGTGCCAGCAGTTCTACTCTTCGCAGCAATGAGCAGTTCTTC	CASSSTLRSNEQFF
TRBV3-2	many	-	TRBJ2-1	TGTGCCAGCAGCCAAGTGGACGTCAGTTACAATGAGCAGTTCTTC	CASSQVDVSYNEQFF
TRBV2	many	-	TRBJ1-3	TGTGCCAGCAGTGAATACAGGGTCGAAAGCACCATATATTTT	CASSEYRVESTIYF
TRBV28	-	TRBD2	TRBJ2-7	TGTGCCAGCAGTTTTCGACCTAGCGGGATCGCCTACGAGCAGTACTTC	CASSFRPSGIAYEQYF
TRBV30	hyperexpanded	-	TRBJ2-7	TGTGCCTGGAGTGTATCCTACAGCGGCTCCTACGAGCAGTACTTC	CAWSVSYSGSYEQYF
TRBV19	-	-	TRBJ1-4	TGTGCCAGTAGTATAGCTCACGGTGACAAGGAAAAACTGTTTTTT	CASSIAHGDKEKLFF
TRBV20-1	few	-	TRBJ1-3	TGCAGTGCTAGTAGAGACCAAAGGGGTTTAGAGGGTGGAAACACCATATATTTT	CSASRDQRGLEGGNTIYF
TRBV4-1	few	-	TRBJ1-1	TGCGCCAGCAGCCAACTACCCCGGACGAGGCGAAGAGACACTGAAGCTTTCTTT	CASSQLPRTRRRDTEAFF
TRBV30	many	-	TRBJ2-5	TGTGCCTGGAGTTCACATGGGAAAGAGACCCAGTACTTC	CAWSSHGKETQYF
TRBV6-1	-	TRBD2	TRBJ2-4	TGTGCCAGCAGTCCAGACCTAGCGGGAGGAGGCATTCAGTACTTC	CASSPDLAGGGIQYF
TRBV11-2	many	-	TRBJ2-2	TGTGCCAGCAGCTTAGATTATGGTTCCACCGGGGAGCTGTTTTTT	CASSLDYGSTGELFF